This TCR beta chain was sequenced for a study of shared clonotypes between healthy human individuals. The wider study: CD8 memory received one plate per donor, CD8 naive two, CD4 memory three and CD4 naive three. Study observations and caveats: Among non-shared clonotypes, generation probabilities were lower than among those shared by all four donors. Sharing across four donors was highest in naive CD4 (approximately 5%) and lowest in memory CD8 (around 0.4%). Even with large depth, rarefaction showed that sorted-subset sequencing was incomplete.

CD45RO-negative cells were positively selected for CCR7, leaving out terminally differentiated effector memory CD45RA+ cells. Of note for this clone: As yet, its antigen is unknown.

V lost 1 base and J 0 bases, leaving 6 bases between the germline ends. The CDR3 extends over 15 amino acids. Looked up from germline, CDR1 is MNHEY and CDR2 is SVGAGI. Profiled with immunoSEQ multiplex PCR; TCRdb holds only in-frame clones, not every one. The sample holds a few million clones; 85% to 95% are singletons and the top ten take around 1.7%. Material: naive CD8+ T cells from PBMCs. The chain joins TRBV6-5 to TRBJ1-4; D gene ambiguous. The TCR was taken from a man younger than 30 in good health. Some clones in this sample may be carry-over from other donors' samples. The DNA of the CDR3 is TGTGCCAGCAGTTACTTGGAGTCAACTAATGAAAAACTGTTTTTT. It codes for CASSYLESTNEKLFF.